Given below is one TCR beta chain in context. Its antigen is still unknown. Some clones are missing from TCRdb's copy, which holds only in-frame ones; the method was immunoSEQ multiplex PCR. The data hold 25,000 to 35,000 clones, with 74% observed a single time. Germline V lookup: CDR1 MNHEY, CDR2 SMNVEV (reference sequence). Trimming took off 7 bases at V and 0 bases at J, with 11 bases between the two ends. CDR3 size: 14 residues. The sample comes from a study of STAT5B mutations in CD4+ large granular lymphocyte leukemia. Study outcomes and limitations: Top patient clones used TRBV06 genes more often: 8/27 versus 2/35 in controls.

The source material was CD4+ T cells from blood buffy coats. This receptor was obtained from a human donor in good health. The chain combines TRBV27 with TRBJ2-3; possibly TRBD2 for D (5 bases). CDR3 nucleotide sequence: TGTGCCAGCAAAGAGGGCCGGAGCACAGATACGCAGTATTTT. Translating it yields CASKEGRSTDTQYF.